The clone carrying this T cell receptor beta chain was seen more than once but under ten times. Its antigen is as yet unknown. Germline V CDR1 and CDR2: SGHNT, YYREEE (reference sequence). V gave up 0 bases and J gave up 5 bases; unmatched junction bases: 4. This CDR3 spans 15 amino acids. Each CDR3 protein gets one entry after TCRdb re-called the 5' RACE reads with MiXCR. Among 450,000 to 650,000 distinct CDR3 sequences listed, more than 9% were seen once. These data are taken from a study of identical twins. Study-level findings and limits: Partial confounding of zero-insertion analyses by invariant MAIT and iNKT cells was possible. For out-of-frame beta sequences, excess twin sharing was weaker.

The sample also formed part of further work on yellow fever vaccine responses in identical twins. That paper notes: Twins' vaccine T cell responses reportedly seemed partly convergent and partly personalized.

The specimen was PBMCs. The TCR originated in a young woman in good health. The chain joins TRBV5-4 to TRBJ2-7; 11 nucleotides align to TRBD1. CDR3: CASSLDRTGGHEQYF. The DNA for the CDR3 is TGTGCCAGCAGCTTGGATCGGACAGGGGGCCACGAGCAGTACTTC.